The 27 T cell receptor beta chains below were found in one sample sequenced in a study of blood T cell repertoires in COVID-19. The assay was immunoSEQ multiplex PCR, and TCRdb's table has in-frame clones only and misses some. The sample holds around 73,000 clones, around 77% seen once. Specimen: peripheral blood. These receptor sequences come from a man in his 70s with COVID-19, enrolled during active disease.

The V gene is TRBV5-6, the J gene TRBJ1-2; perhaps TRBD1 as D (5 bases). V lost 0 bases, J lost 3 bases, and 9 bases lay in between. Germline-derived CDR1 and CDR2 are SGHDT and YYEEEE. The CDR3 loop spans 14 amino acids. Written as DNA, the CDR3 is TGTGCCAGCAGCTTGGTACAGGCGGACTATGGCTACACCTTC. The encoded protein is CASSLVQADYGYTF.

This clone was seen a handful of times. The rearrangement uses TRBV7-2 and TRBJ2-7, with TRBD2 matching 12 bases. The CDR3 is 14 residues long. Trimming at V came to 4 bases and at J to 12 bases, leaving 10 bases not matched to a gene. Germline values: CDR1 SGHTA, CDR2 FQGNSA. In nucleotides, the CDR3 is TGTGCCAGCAGCTCGCGGACTAGCGGGGCCCCCGCGTACTTC. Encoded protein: CASSSRTSGAPAYF.

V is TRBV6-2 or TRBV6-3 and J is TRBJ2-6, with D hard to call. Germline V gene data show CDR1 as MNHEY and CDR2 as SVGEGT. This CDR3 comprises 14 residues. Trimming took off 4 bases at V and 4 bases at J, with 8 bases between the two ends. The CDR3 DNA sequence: TGTGCCAGCAGTTTGGTCCAGGGGGCCAACGTCCTGACTTTC. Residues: CASSLVQGANVLTF.

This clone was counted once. CDR3 DNA sequence: TGTGCCAGCAGCTCCCGGAGTGGGTCTGAAGCTTTCTTT. Translating it yields CASSSRSGSEAFF. This chain links TRBV11-3 with TRBJ1-1, with D uncertain. The CDR3 is 13 residues long. CDR1 and CDR2 (germline): SGHNT, YENEEA. V lost 4 bases, J lost 6 bases, and 12 bases lay in between.

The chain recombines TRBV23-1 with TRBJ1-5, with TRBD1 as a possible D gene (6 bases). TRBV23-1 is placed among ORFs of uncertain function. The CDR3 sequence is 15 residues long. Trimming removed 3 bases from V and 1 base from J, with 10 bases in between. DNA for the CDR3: TGCGCCAGCAGTCACAGGGGTAACAGCAATCAGCCCCAGCATTTT. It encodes CASSHRGNSNQPQHF.

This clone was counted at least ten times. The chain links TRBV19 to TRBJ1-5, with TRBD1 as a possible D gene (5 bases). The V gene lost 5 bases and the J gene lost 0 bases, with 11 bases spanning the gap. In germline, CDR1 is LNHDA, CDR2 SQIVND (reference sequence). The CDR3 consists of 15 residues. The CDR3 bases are TGTGCCAGTAGTCTTAGGGGTTATAGCAATCAGCCCCAGCATTTT. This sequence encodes CASSLRGYSNQPQHF.

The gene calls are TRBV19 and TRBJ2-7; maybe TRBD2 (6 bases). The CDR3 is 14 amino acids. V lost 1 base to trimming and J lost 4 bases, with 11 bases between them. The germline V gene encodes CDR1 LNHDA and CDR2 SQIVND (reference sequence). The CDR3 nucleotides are TGTGCCAGTAGTATAGCGGGAGCAGTATACGAGCAGTACTTC. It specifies CASSIAGAVYEQYF.

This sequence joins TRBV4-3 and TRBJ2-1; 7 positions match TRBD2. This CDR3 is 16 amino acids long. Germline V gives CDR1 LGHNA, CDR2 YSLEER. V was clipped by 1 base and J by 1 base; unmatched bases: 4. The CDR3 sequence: CASSQGLAESYNEQFF. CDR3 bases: TGCGCCAGCAGCCAAGGGCTAGCGGAGTCCTACAATGAGCAGTTCTTC.

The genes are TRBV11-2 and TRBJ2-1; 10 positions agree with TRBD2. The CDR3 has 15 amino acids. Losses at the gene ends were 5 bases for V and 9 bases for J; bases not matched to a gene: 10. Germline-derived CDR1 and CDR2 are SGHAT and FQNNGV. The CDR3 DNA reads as TGTGCCAGCAGCCGTACTAGCGGGATCGAAGGTGAGCAGTTCTTC. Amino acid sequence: CASSRTSGIEGEQFF.

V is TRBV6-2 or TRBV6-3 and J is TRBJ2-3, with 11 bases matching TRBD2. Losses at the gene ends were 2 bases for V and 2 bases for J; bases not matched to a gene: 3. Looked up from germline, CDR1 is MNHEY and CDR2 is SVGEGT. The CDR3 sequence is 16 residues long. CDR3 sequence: CASSYQTSGATDTQYF. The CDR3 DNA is TGTGCCAGCAGTTACCAGACTAGCGGGGCCACAGATACGCAGTATTTT.

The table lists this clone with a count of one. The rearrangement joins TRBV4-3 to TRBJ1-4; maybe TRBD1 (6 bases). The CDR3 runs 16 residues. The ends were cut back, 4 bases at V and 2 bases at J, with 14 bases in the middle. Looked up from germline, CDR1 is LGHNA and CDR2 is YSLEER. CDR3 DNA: TGCGCCAGCAGCCCCCGAGGGGGAGGGACTAATGAAAAACTGTTTTTT. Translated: CASSPRGGGTNEKLFF.

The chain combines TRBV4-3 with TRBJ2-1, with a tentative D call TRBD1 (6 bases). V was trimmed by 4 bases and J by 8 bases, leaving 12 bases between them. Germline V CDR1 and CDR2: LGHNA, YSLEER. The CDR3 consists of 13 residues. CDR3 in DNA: TGCGCCAGCAGCCGGGGGCTACTCGATGAGCAGTTCTTC. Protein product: CASSRGLLDEQFF.

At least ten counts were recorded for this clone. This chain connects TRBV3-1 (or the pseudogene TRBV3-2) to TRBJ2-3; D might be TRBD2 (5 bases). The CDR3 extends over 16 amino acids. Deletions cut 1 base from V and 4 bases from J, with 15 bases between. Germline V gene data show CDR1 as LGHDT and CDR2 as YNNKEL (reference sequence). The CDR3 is CASSQVLASQADTQYF. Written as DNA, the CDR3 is TGTGCCAGCAGCCAAGTTCTAGCATCGCAAGCAGATACGCAGTATTTT.

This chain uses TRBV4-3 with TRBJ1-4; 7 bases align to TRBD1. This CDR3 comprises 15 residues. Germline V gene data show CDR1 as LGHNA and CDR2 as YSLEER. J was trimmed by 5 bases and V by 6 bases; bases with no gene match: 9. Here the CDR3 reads CASRPADRRNEKLFF. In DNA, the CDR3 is TGCGCCAGCAGGCCGGCGGACAGGAGAAATGAAAAACTGTTTTTT.

The CDR3 nucleotides read TGTGCCAGCAGTCTGCGACAGGGGGCGCTTGGCAATCAGCCCCAGCATTTT. Its protein is CASSLRQGALGNQPQHF. V is TRBV6-6 and J is TRBJ1-5, with 10 nucleotides matching TRBD1. The CDR3 totals 17 residues. V lost 5 bases, J lost 2 bases, and 9 bases stayed unmatched. The V gene's germline CDR1 is MNHNY and CDR2 SVGAGI (reference sequence).

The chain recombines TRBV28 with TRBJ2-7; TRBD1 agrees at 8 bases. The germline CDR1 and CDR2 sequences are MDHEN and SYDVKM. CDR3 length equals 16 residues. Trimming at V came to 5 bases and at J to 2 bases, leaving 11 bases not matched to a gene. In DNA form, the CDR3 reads TGTGCCAGCAGTGGGCTCGACAGGGGACGCCCCTACGAGCAGTACTTC. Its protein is CASSGLDRGRPYEQYF.

The CDR3 region has the DNA TGTGCCAGCAGCGGTCAGGGTGGCTACACCTTC. Encoded protein: CASSGQGGYTF. The rearrangement links TRBV5-6 to TRBJ1-2, with D perhaps matching TRBD1 (5 bases). Germline assignment: CDR1 SGHDT and CDR2 YYEEEE. The CDR3 totals 11 residues. V lost 4 bases, J lost 7 bases, and 8 bases lay in between.

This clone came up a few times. As DNA, the CDR3 is TGTGCCAGCAGTTTGCAGGGGATAACCTACGAGCAGTACTTC. The encoded protein is CASSLQGITYEQYF. This chain uses TRBV28 with TRBJ2-7; a possible D gene is TRBD1 (6 bases). Germline CDR1 MDHEN, CDR2 SYDVKM. Deletions cut 3 bases from V and 2 bases from J, with 11 bases between. The CDR3 has 14 amino acids.

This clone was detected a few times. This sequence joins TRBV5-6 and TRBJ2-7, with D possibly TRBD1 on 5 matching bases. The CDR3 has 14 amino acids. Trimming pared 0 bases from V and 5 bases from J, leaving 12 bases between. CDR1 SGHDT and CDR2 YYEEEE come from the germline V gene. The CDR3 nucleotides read TGTGCCAGCAGCTTGGATAGGGGTCTCGACGAGCAGTACTTC. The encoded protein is CASSLDRGLDEQYF.

The CDR3 loop is CASSPIAGAYEQYF. The CDR3 nucleotides read TGTGCCAGCAGCCCAATAGCGGGAGCGTACGAGCAGTACTTC. This rearrangement joins TRBV7-2 to TRBJ2-7; TRBD2 aligns across 9 bases. J lost 4 bases, V lost 5 bases, and 6 bases had no gene match. Per germline, CDR1 SGHTA and CDR2 FQGNSA. CDR3 length: 14 amino acids.

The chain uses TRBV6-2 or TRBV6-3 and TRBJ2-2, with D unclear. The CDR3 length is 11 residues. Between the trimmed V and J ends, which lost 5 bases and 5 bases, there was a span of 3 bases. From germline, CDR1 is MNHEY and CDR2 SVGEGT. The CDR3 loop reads CASSPTGELFF. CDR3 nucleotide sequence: TGTGCCAGCAGTCCGACCGGGGAGCTGTTTTTT.

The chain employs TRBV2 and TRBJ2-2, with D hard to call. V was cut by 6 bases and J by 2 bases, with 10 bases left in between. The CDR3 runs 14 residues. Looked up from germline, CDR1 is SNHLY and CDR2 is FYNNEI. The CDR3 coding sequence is TGTGCCAGCAGCCCGGCGGCTAACACCGGGGAGCTGTTTTTT. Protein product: CASSPAANTGELFF.

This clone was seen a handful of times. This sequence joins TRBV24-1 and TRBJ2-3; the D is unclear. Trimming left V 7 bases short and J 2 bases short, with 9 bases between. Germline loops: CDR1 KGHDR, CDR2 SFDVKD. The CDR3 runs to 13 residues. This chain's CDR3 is CATSEQITDTQYF. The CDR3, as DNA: TGTGCCACCAGCGAACAGATCACAGATACGCAGTATTTT.

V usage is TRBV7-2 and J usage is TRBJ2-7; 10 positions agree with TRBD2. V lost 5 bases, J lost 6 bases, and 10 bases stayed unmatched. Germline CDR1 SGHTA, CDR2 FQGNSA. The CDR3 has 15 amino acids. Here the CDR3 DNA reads TGTGCCAGCAGCACCCTTAGCGGGAGGAACTTCGAGCAGTACTTC. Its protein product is CASSTLSGRNFEQYF.

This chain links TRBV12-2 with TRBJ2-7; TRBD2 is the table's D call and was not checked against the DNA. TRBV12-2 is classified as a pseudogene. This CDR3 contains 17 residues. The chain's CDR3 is CASRSSPRSGGWYEQYF. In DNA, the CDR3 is TGTGCAAGTCGCTCCTCCCCCCGGTCCGGGGGGTGGTACGAGCAGTACTTC.

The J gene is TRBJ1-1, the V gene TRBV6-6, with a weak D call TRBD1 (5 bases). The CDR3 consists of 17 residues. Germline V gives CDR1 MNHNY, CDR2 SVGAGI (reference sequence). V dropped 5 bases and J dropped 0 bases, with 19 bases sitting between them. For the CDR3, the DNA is TGTGCCAGCAGTCACACCTTAAGGGGCGGGATGAACACTGAAGCTTTCTTT. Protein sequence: CASSHTLRGGMNTEAFF.

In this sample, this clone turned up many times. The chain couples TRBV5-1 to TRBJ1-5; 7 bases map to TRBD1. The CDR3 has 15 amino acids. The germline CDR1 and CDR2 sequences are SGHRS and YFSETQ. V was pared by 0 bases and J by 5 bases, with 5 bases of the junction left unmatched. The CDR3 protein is CASSLEGQSYQPQHF. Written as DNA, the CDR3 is TGCGCCAGCAGCTTGGAGGGACAGAGCTATCAGCCCCAGCATTTT.